This is a list of T cell receptor beta chains from one sample in a study of shared clonotypes between healthy human individuals. Libraries were prepared by immunoSEQ multiplex PCR; TCRdb keeps only in-frame clonotypes and omits some of them. The data hold 2 million to 2.5 million clones, with 92% observed a single time. Source material: naive CD4+ T cells from PBMCs. These receptors were collected from a young man in good health. Some clones in this sample may be carry-over from other donors' samples. Both conserved end residues are part of each CDR3. D genes are given only for firm matches. A clone size is listed for some rows: how often the clone was seen (once, few, many), or a class if it is expanded.

clone_size d_call j_call v_call cdr3_aa cdr3_nt
. . TRBJ1-6 TRBV7-6 CASSTRTEGNSPLHF TGTGCCAGCAGCACCCGGACGGAGGGGAATTCACCCCTCCACTTT
. . TRBJ1-1 TRBV28 CASSSPNTEAFF TGTGCCAGCAGTTCCCCGAACACTGAAGCTTTCTTT
few . TRBJ1-1 TRBV7-2 CASSPRSGIGTEAFF TGTGCCAGCAGCCCTCGATCAGGGATTGGCACTGAAGCTTTCTTT
. . TRBJ2-3 TRBV14 CASSQDLSADTQYF TGTGCCAGCAGCCAAGATTTGTCCGCAGATACGCAGTATTTT
. . TRBJ1-2 TRBV5-1 CASGENYGYTF TGCGCCAGCGGAGAGAACTATGGCTACACCTTC
once . TRBJ2-1 TRBV7-3 CASSLYPGLGNEQFF TGTGCCAGCAGCTTATATCCGGGACTGGGAAATGAGCAGTTCTTC
. TRBD1 TRBJ1-1 TRBV6-1 CASSVGQRYTEAFF TGTGCCAGCAGTGTGGGACAGCGTTACACTGAAGCTTTCTTT
. TRBD1 TRBJ1-1 TRBV28 CASRPPGGSAFF TGTGCCAGCAGACCCCCAGGGGGTAGTGCTTTCTTT
. TRBD1 TRBJ1-1 TRBV9 CASSAGTGGAKMNTEAFF TGTGCCAGCAGCGCCGGGACAGGGGGCGCAAAGATGAACACTGAAGCTTTCTTT
. TRBD1 TRBJ2-3 TRBV6-6 CASSYPRDSQEDTQYF TGTGCCAGCAGTTACCCCCGGGACAGTCAGGAAGATACGCAGTATTTT
few . TRBJ1-1 TRBV7-9 CASSLAWGSSTEAFF TGTGCCAGCAGCTTAGCGTGGGGGAGTAGCACTGAAGCTTTCTTT
. TRBD2 TRBJ2-7 TRBV9 CASSPRLAGRGNEQYF TGTGCCAGCAGCCCCCGACTAGCGGGAAGGGGAAACGAGCAGTACTTC
. . TRBJ1-2 TRBV6-5 CASISPREPYGYTF TGTGCCAGCATTTCCCCCCGGGAGCCCTATGGCTACACCTTC
. TRBD1 TRBJ1-6 TRBV10-3 CAISAGTGINSPLHF TGTGCCATCAGTGCAGGGACAGGAATAAATTCACCCCTCCACTTT
. . TRBJ1-1 TRBV29-1 CSVGQRMNTEAFF TGCAGCGTTGGACAGAGAATGAACACTGAAGCTTTCTTT
. . TRBJ2-3 TRBV5-4 CASSRDSTDTQYF TGTGCCAGCAGCCGCGACAGCACAGATACGCAGTATTTT
. . TRBJ2-1 TRBV7-2 CASSLPFSYNEQFF TGTGCCAGCAGCTTACCCTTCTCCTACAATGAGCAGTTCTTC
once TRBD1 TRBJ2-1 TRBV28 CASSEPGQGKGNEQFF TGTGCCAGCAGCGAGCCGGGACAGGGGAAGGGGAATGAGCAGTTCTTC
. . TRBJ1-2 TRBV27 CASSFLGPEAGYTF TGTGCCAGCAGTTTTCTGGGGCCGGAGGCTGGCTACACCTTC
. TRBD1 TRBJ1-1 TRBV5-1 CASSADRATEAFF TGCGCCAGCAGCGCGGACAGGGCCACTGAAGCTTTCTTT
. TRBD2 TRBJ2-1 TRBV27 CASRRTSGKQEQFF TGTGCCAGCAGACGGACTAGCGGGAAACAAGAGCAGTTCTTC
. . TRBJ1-5 TRBV28 CASSKPSGADQPQHF TGTGCCAGCAGTAAACCCTCAGGGGCTGATCAGCCCCAGCATTTT
. . TRBJ1-2 TRBV28 CASSPVGYGYTF TGTGCCAGCAGCCCCGTTGGCTATGGCTACACCTTC
. TRBD2 TRBJ2-7 TRBV7-3 CASSSLSGSKTYEQYF TGTGCCAGCAGCTCCCTTAGCGGGAGCAAGACCTACGAGCAGTACTTC
. . TRBJ1-1 TRBV2 CASSEAVEAFF TGTGCCAGCAGTGAGGCGGTGGAAGCTTTCTTT
. . TRBJ1-1 TRBV7-2 CASSLVPDTPTEAFF TGTGCCAGCAGCTTAGTTCCGGACACCCCCACTGAAGCTTTCTTT
. . TRBJ1-5 TRBV2 CASSVQRDHQPQHF TGTGCCAGCAGCGTTCAAAGAGACCATCAGCCCCAGCATTTT